Listed below are T cell receptor beta chains from one sample, sequenced in a study of blood T cell repertoires in COVID-19. Libraries were prepared by immunoSEQ multiplex PCR; TCRdb keeps only in-frame clonotypes and omits some of them. In the table there are about 250,000 clones, around 79% of which are singletons. Input material: peripheral blood. These TCRs come from a woman of 80 years or more with acute or convalescent COVID-19. Each CDR3 is given with its conserved first and last residue. Each record gives: V gene, D gene, clone size, J gene, CDR3 protein, CDR3 DNA. The D gene is left open where the match is weak. Clone size is stated in some rows and not others, as once, few, many or a class when expanded.

TRBV11-2	.	once	TRBJ2-5	CASSPLDLGAGETQYF	TGTGCCAGCAGCCCATTGGACCTGGGGGCTGGAGAGACCCAGTACTTC
TRBV4-2	TRBD1	.	TRBJ1-3	CASSQDPGQGENTIYF	TGTGCCAGCAGCCAAGATCCTGGACAGGGCGAAAACACCATATATTTT
TRBV5-6	TRBD1	.	TRBJ2-7	CASSLATRQGNEQYF	TGTGCCAGCAGCTTGGCTACGAGACAGGGGAACGAGCAGTACTTC
TRBV5-1	TRBD1	.	TRBJ1-2	CASSWDSPYYGYTF	TGCGCCAGCAGCTGGGACAGCCCCTACTATGGCTACACCTTC
TRBV7-2	.	.	TRBJ2-4	CASSSPRTEAKNIQYF	TGTGCCAGCAGCTCCCCCCGGACAGAGGCCAAAAACATTCAGTACTTC
TRBV7-7	.	.	TRBJ2-2	CASSPRQGVASGSIGELFF	TGTGCCAGCAGCCCCCGACAGGGTGTTGCGAGCGGGAGCATCGGGGAGCTGTTTTTT
TRBV5-1	.	.	TRBJ2-3	CASSLITGSTDTQYF	TGCGCCAGCAGCTTGATAACGGGAAGCACAGATACGCAGTATTTT
TRBV7-8	TRBD1	.	TRBJ2-4	CASSFYSGQGNIQYF	TGTGCCAGCAGCTTCTATTCAGGACAGGGGAACATTCAGTACTTC
TRBV3-1/TRBV3-2	TRBD2	.	TRBJ2-3	CASSRIISGSGTDTQYF	TGTGCCAGCAGTCGAATTATTAGCGGGAGTGGCACAGATACGCAGTATTTT
TRBV7-6	TRBD1	.	TRBJ2-2	CASSPRPRTGVETGELFF	TGTGCCAGCAGCCCTAGACCTCGCACAGGGGTGGAGACCGGGGAGCTGTTTTTT
TRBV29-1	.	.	TRBJ2-7	CSVGEGIKYF	.
TRBV4-3	.	.	TRBJ2-4	CASSQDLLSRRAKNIQYF	TGCGCCAGCAGCCAAGATCTATTGTCCCGGAGGGCCAAAAACATTCAGTACTTC
TRBV5-1	TRBD1	few	TRBJ1-2	CASSITGDGYTF	TGCGCCAGCAGCATAACAGGGGATGGCTACACCTTC
TRBV6-5	.	few	TRBJ2-3	CASSLSGIPTDTQYF	TGTGCCAGCAGTTTGTCGGGGATTCCCACAGATACGCAGTATTTT
TRBV4-1	.	.	TRBJ1-2	CASSQVPVNYGYTF	TGCGCCAGCAGCCAAGTGCCGGTGAACTATGGCTACACCTTC
TRBV9	.	.	TRBJ2-7	CASSVAVSSYEQYF	TGTGCCAGCAGCGTAGCGGTTAGCTCCTACGAGCAGTACTTC
TRBV10-2	.	.	TRBJ1-1	CASSERGAHEAFF	TGCGCCAGCAGTGAGCGGGGGGCCCATGAAGCTTTCTTT
TRBV5-1	TRBD2	once	TRBJ2-1	CASRLADYYNEQFF	TGCGCCAGCAGACTAGCGGATTATTACAATGAGCAGTTCTTC
TRBV18	.	once	TRBJ1-1	CASSPLRGGETEAFF	TGTGCCAGCTCACCACTCAGGGGAGGGGAGACTGAAGCTTTCTTT
TRBV18	TRBD1	.	TRBJ2-2	CASSGTGTGSTGELFF	TGTGCCAGCTCCGGGACCGGGACAGGGAGCACCGGGGAGCTGTTTTTT
TRBV3-1/TRBV3-2	.	.	TRBJ1-2	CASSQEGGGAGGYTF	TGTGCCAGCAGCCAAGAAGGGGGAGGGGCAGGTGGCTACACCTTC
TRBV2	TRBD1	.	TRBJ1-4	CASRQGAANEKLFF	TGTGCCAGCAGACAGGGGGCAGCTAATGAAAAACTGTTTTTT
TRBV7-9	.	once	TRBJ1-2	CASSQQGGNGYTF	TGTGCCAGCAGCCAACAGGGAGGGAATGGCTACACCTTC
TRBV7-9	.	once	TRBJ2-2	CASSLDRETRIGELFF	TGTGCCAGCAGCTTAGATAGGGAGACTCGTATCGGGGAGCTGTTTTTT
TRBV4-3	TRBD1	.	TRBJ2-7	CASSLYPTGGAYEQYF	TGCGCCAGCAGCCTCTATCCTACAGGGGGAGCCTACGAGCAGTACTTC
TRBV2	TRBD2	.	TRBJ2-1	CASSEASGGGREQFF	TGTGCCAGCAGTGAAGCCTCGGGGGGAGGGAGAGAGCAGTTCTTC
TRBV7-2	.	.	TRBJ1-3	CASSLESAGTGNTIYF	TGTGCCAGCAGCTTAGAATCGGCAGGGACTGGAAACACCATATATTTT
TRBV25-1	TRBD2	.	TRBJ2-7	CASSKERGYEQYF	TGTGCCAGCAGCAAGGAGCGGGGTTACGAGCAGTACTTC
TRBV19	TRBD1	.	TRBJ2-4	CASSFSTGFQYF	TGTGCCAGTAGTTTCTCGACAGGGTTTCAGTACTTC
TRBV29-1	TRBD2	.	TRBJ2-1	CSGRTSGRRGDNEQFF	TGCAGCGGGAGGACTAGCGGGAGGAGGGGTGACAATGAGCAGTTCTTC
TRBV11-2	TRBD2	.	TRBJ2-5	CASSFRLAGTQETQYF	TGTGCCAGCAGCTTCCGACTAGCGGGGACCCAAGAGACCCAGTACTTC